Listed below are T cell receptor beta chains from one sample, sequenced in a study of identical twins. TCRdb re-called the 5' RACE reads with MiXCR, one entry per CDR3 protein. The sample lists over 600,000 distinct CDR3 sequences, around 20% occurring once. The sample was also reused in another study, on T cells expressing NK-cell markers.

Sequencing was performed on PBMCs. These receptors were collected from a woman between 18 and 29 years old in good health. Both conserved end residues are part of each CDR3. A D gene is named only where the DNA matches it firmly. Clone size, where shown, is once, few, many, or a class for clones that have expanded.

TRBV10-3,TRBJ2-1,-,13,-,TGTGCCATCAGTGAGTCTGGCGTGCATGAGCAGTTCTTC,CAISESGVHEQFF
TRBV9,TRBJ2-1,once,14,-,TGTGCCAGCAGCGCAACGACCCCCTACAATGAGCAGTTCTTC,CASSATTPYNEQFF
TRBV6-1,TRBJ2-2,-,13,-,TGTGCCAGCCGGAGGAGAGATACCGGGGAGCTGTTTTTT,CASRRRDTGELFF
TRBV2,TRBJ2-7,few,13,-,TGTGCCAGTGAGTTGGGGGGAAACTACGAGCAGTACTTC,CASELGGNYEQYF
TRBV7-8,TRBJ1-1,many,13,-,TGTGCCAGCAGCTTAGGAGAGGTCGCTGAAGCTTTCTTT,CASSLGEVAEAFF
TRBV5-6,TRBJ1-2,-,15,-,TGTGCCAGCAGCTTAACCTTTGGGGTTGTCTATGGCTACACCTTC,CASSLTFGVVYGYTF
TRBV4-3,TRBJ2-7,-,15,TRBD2,TGCGCCAGCAGCCAAGATAGCGGGAGGGGCTACGAGCAGTACTTC,CASSQDSGRGYEQYF
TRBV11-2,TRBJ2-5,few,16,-,TGTGCCAGCAGCTTCGGAGGGGGCGTCATCCAAGAGACCCAGTACTTC,CASSFGGGVIQETQYF
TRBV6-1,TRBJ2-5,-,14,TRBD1,TGTGCCAGCAGCCGAGTACAGGGGTTGGCGACCCAGTACTTC,CASSRVQGLATQYF
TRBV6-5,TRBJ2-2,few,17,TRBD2,TGTGCCAGCAGTTCGGGTTATGGCGGGAGGGCCGCCGGGGAGCTGTTTTTT,CASSSGYGGRAAGELFF
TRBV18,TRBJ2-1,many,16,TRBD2,TGTGCCAGCTCACCCCGGACTAGCGGGGCCCACAATGAGCAGTTCTTC,CASSPRTSGAHNEQFF